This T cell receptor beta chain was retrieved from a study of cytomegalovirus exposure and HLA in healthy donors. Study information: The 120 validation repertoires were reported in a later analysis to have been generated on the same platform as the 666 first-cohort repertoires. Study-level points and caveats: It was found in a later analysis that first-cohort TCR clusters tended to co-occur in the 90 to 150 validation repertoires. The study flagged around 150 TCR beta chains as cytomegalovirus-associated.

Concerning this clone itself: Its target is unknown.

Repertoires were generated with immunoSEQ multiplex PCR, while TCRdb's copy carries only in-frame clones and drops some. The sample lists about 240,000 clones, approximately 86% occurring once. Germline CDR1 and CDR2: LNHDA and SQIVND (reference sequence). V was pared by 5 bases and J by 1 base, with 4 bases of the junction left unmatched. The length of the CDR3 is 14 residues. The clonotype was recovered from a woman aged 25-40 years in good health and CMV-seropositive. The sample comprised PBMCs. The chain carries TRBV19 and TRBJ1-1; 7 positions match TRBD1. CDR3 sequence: CASSVTGPNTEAFF. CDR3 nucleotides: TGTGCCAGTAGTGTGACAGGGCCGAACACTGAAGCTTTCTTT. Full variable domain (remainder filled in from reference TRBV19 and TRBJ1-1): DGGITQSPKYLFRKEGQNVTLSCEQNLNHDAMYWYRQDPGQGLRLIYYSQIVNDFQKGDIAEGYSVSREKKESFPLTVTSAQKNPTAFYLCASSVTGPNTEAFFGQGTRLTVV.